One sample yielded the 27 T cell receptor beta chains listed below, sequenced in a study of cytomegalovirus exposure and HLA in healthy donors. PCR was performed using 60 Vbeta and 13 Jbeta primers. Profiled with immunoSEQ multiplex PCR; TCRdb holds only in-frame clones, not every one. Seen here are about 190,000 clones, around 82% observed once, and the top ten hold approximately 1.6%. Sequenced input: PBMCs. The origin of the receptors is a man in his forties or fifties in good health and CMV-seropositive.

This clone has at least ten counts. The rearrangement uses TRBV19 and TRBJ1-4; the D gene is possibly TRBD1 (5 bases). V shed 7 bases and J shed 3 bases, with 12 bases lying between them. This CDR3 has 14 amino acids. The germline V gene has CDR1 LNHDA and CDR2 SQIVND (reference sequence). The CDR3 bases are TGTGCCAGTACCGGCGGGGCAGCTAATGAAAAACTGTTTTTT. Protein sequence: CASTGGAANEKLFF.

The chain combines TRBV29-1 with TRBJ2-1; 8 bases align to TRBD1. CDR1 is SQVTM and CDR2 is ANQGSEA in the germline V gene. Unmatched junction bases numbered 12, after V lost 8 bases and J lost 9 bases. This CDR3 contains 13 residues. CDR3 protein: CSLPRQGASEQFF. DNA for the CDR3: TGCAGCCTACCTAGGCAGGGGGCAAGTGAGCAGTTCTTC.

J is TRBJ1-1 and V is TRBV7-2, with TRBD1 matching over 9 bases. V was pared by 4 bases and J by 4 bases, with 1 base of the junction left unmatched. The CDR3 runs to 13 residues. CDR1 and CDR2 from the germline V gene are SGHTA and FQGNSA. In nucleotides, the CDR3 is TGTGCCAGCAGCTACAGGGGGCTCACTGAAGCTTTCTTT. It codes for CASSYRGLTEAFF.

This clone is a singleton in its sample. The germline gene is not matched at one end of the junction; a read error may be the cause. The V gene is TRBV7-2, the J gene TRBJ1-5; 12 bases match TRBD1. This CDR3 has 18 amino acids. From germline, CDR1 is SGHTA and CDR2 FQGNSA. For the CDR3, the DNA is TGTGCCGGCAGCCTATATAGGGACAGGGGGCAATACAATCAGCCCCAGCATTTT. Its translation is CAGSLYRDRGQYNQPQHF.

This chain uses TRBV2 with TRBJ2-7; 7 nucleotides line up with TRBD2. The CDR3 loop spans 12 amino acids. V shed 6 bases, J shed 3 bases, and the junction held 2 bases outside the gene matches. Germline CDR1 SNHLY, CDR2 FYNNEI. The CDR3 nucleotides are TGTGCCAGCAGGGGGGGGTACTACGAGCAGTACTTC. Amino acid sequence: CASRGGYYEQYF.

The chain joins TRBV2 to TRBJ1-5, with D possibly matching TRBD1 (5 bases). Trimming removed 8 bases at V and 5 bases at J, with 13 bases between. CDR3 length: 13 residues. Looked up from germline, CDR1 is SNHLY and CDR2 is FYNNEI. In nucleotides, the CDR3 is TGTGCCAGCGGGTGGACGGGGGATCAGCCCCAGCATTTT. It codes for CASGWTGDQPQHF.

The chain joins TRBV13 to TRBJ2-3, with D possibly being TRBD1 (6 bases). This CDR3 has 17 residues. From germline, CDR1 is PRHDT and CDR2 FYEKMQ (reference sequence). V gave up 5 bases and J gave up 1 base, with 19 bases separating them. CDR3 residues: CASSVHRVLGGTDTQYF. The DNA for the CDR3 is TGTGCCAGCAGCGTCCACAGGGTATTGGGTGGCACAGATACGCAGTATTTT.

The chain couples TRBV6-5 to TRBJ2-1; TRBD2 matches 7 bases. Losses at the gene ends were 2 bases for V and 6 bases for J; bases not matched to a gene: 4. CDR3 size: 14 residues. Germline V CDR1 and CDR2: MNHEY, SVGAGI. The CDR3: CASSYSGTPNEQFF. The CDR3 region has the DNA TGTGCCAGCAGTTACAGCGGGACTCCCAATGAGCAGTTCTTC.

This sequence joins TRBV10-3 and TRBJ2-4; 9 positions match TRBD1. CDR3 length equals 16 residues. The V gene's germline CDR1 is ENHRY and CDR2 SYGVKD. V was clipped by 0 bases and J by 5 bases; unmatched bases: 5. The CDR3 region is CAISESGTGFQNIQYF. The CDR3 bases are TGTGCCATCAGTGAGTCGGGGACAGGGTTCCAAAACATTCAGTACTTC.

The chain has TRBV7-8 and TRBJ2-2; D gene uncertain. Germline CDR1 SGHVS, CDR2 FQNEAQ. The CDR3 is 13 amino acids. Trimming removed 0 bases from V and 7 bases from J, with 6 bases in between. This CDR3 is CASSLAGGGELFF. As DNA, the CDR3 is TGTGCCAGCAGCTTAGCCGGCGGCGGGGAGCTGTTTTTT.

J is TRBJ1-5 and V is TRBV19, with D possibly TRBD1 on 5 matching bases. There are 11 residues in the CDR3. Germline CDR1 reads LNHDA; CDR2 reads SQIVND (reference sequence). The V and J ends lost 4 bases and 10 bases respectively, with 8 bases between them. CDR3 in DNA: TGTGCCAGTAGTAGCGGGGCCCCCCAGCATTTT. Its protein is CASSSGAPQHF. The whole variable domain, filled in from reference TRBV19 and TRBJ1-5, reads DGGITQSPKYLFRKEGQNVTLSCEQNLNHDAMYWYRQDPGQGLRLIYYSQIVNDFQKGDIAEGYSVSREKKESFPLTVTSAQKNPTAFYLCASSSGAPQHFGDGTRLSIL.

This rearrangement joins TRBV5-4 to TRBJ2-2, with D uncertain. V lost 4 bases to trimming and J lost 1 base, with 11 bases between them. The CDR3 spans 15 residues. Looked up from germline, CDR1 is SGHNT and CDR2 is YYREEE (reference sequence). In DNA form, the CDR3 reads TGTGCCAGCAGCCGACGAACAGAGAACACCGGGGAGCTGTTTTTT. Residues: CASSRRTENTGELFF.

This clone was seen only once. CDR3 sequence reads: CASSQGSGGLEETQYF. In DNA, the CDR3 is TGCGCCAGCAGCCAAGGTAGCGGGGGGTTAGAAGAGACCCAGTACTTC. This chain joins TRBV4-3 and TRBJ2-5; 10 nucleotides match TRBD2. The V gene's germline CDR1 is LGHNA and CDR2 YSLEER. The CDR3 has 16 amino acids. Trimming took 1 base from V and 3 from J; bases not matched to a gene: 5.

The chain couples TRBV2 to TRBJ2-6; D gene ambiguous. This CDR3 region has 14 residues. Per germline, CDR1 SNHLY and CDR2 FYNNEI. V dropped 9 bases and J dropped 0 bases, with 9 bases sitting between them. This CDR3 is CASSSGSGANVLTF. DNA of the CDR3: TGTGCCAGTTCCAGTGGCTCTGGGGCCAACGTCCTGACTTTC.

The CDR3, as DNA: TGTGCCAGCAGCCCCGGCCTGGGACAGAAAGAGACCCAGTACTTC. This codes for CASSPGLGQKETQYF. This chain uses TRBV14 with TRBJ2-5, with 7 positions matching TRBD1. V shed 4 bases, J shed 3 bases, and the junction held 8 bases outside the gene matches. Germline CDR1 SGHDN, CDR2 FVKESK. This CDR3 has 15 amino acids.

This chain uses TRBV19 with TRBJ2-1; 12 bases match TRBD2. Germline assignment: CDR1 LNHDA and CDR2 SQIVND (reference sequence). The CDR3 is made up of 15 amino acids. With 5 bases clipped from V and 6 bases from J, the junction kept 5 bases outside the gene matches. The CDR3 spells CASSLGLAGRNEQFF. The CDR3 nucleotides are TGTGCCAGTAGTCTCGGACTAGCGGGACGCAATGAGCAGTTCTTC.

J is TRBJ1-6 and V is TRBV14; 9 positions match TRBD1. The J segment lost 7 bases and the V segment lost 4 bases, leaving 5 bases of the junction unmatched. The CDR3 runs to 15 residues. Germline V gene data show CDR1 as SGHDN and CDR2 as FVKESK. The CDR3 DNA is TGTGCCAGCAGCCGCTCCGGGACAGGGAATTCACCCCTCCACTTT. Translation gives CASSRSGTGNSPLHF. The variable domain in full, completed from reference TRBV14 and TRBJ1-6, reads EAGVTQFPSHSVIEKGQTVTLRCDPISGHDNLYWYRRVMGKEIKFLLHFVKESKQDESGMPNNRFLAERTGGTYSTLKVQPAELEDSGVYFCASSRSGTGNSPLHFGNGTRLTVT.

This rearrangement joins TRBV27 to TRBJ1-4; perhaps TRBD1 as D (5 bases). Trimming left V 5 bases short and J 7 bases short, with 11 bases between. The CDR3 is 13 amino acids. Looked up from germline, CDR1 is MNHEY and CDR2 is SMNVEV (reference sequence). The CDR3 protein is CASSTLGGEKLFF. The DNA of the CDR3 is TGTGCCAGCAGTACCTTGGGGGGTGAAAAACTGTTTTTT.

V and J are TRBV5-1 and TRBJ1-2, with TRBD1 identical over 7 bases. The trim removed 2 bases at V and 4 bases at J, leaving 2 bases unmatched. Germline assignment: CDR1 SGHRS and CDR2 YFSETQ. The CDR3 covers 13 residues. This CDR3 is CASSFRDSYGYTF. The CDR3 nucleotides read TGCGCCAGCAGCTTTCGGGACAGCTATGGCTACACCTTC.

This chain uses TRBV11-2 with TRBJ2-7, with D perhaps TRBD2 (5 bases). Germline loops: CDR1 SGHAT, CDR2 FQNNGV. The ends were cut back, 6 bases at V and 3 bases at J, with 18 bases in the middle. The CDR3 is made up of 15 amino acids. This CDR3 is CASRTQRGSSYEQYF. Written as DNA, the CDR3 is TGTGCCAGCAGGACCCAACGGGGATCAAGCTACGAGCAGTACTTC. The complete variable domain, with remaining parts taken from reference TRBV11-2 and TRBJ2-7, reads EAGVAQSPRYKIIEKRQSVAFWCNPISGHATLYWYQQILGQGPKLLIQFQNNGVVDDSQLPKDRFSAERLKGVDSTLKIQPAKLEDSAVYLCASRTQRGSSYEQYFGPGTRLTVT.

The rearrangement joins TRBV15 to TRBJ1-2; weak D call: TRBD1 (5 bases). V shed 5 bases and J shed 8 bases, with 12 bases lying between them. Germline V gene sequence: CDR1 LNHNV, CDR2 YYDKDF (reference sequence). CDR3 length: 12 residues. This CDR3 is CATSPDTEGYTF. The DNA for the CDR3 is TGTGCCACCAGCCCGGACACCGAGGGCTACACCTTC.

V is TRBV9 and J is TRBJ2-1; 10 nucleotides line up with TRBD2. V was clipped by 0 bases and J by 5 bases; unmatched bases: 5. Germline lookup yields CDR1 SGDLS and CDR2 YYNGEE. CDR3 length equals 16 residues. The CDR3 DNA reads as TGTGCCAGCAGCGTAGGCCCAGCGGGGGGGGACAATGAGCAGTTCTTC. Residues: CASSVGPAGGDNEQFF.

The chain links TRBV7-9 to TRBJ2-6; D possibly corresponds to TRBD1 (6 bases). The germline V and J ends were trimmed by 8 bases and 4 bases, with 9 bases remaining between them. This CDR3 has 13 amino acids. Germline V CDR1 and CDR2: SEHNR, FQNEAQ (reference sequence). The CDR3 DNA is TGTGCCAGCCAGGGGACCGGGGCCAACGTCCTGACTTTC. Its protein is CASQGTGANVLTF. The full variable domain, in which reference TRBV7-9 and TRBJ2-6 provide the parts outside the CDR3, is DTGVSQNPRHKITKRGQNVTFRCDPISEHNRLYWYRQTLGQGPEFLTYFQNEAQLEKSRLLSDRFSAERPKGSFSTLEIQRTEQGDSAMYLCASQGTGANVLTFGAGSRLTVL.

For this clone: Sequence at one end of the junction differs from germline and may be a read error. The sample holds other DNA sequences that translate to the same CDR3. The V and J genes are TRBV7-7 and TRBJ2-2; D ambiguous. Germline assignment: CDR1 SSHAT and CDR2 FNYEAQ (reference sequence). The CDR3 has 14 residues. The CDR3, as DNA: TGTGCTAGCAGCTTAGCTCCTAGTACCGGGGAGCTGTTTTTT. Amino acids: CASSLAPSTGELFF.

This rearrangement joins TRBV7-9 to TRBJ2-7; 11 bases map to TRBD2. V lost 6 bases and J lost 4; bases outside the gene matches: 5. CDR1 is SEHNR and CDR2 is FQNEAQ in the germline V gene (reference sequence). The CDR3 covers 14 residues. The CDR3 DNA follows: TGTGCCAGCAGGGGACTAGCGGAGGGGTACGAGCAGTACTTC. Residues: CASRGLAEGYEQYF. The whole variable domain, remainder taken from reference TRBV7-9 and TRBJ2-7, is DTGVSQNPRHKITKRGQNVTFRCDPISEHNRLYWYRQTLGQGPEFLTYFQNEAQLEKSRLLSDRFSAERPKGSFSTLEIQRTEQGDSAMYLCASRGLAEGYEQYFGPGTRLTVT.

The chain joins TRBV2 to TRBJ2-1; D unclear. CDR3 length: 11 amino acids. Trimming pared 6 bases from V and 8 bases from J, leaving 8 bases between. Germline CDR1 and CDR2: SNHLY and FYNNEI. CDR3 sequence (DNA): TGTGCCAGCAGGGGCTGGGATGAGCAGTTCTTC. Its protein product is CASRGWDEQFF. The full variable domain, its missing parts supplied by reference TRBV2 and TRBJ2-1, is EPEVTQTPSHQVTQMGQEVILRCVPISNHLYFYWYRQILGQKVEFLVSFYNNEISEKSEIFDDQFSVERPDGSNFTLKIRSTKLEDSAMYFCASRGWDEQFFGPGTRLTVL.

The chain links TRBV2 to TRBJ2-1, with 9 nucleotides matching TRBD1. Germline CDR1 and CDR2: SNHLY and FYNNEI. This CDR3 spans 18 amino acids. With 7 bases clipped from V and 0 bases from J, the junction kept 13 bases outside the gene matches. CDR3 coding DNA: TGTGCCAGCACTCCGGGACAGGGACCTTTCAGCTCCTACAATGAGCAGTTCTTC. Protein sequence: CASTPGQGPFSSYNEQFF.